The 23 T cell receptor beta chains below were found in one sample sequenced in a study of blood T cell repertoires in COVID-19. Sequenced by immunoSEQ multiplex PCR; TCRdb stores in-frame clones only, minus some. The table has over 50,000 clones, around 90% seen once; the top ten hold 5.5% to 8%. The sequenced material came from peripheral blood. The source of these receptors is a man between 45 and 60 years old with active COVID-19.

For the CDR3, the DNA is TGTGCCAGCAGCCAAACTCCCAGACTAGCGGGGGATAATACGCAGTATTTT. Protein product: CASSQTPRLAGDNTQYF. This chain uses TRBV4-2 with TRBJ2-3; TRBD2 matches 12 bases. J lost 7 bases, V lost 2 bases, and 10 bases had no gene match. Germline V gene sequence: CDR1 LGHNA, CDR2 YNFKEQ. This CDR3 spans 17 amino acids.

CDR3 DNA: TGTGCCAGCTCCCTAAGTTATCAGCCCCAGCATTTT. Amino acid sequence: CASSLSYQPQHF. The rearrangement uses TRBV28 and TRBJ1-5, with D uncertain. Germline V gene sequence: CDR1 MDHEN, CDR2 SYDVKM. This CDR3 is built from 12 residues. Trimming removed 8 bases at V and 5 bases at J, with 10 bases between.

CDR3 nucleotide sequence: TGCGCCAGCAGCCTGTGGAATGGAGCACTGAACACTGAAGCTTTCTTT. Translation: CASSLWNGALNTEAFF. The chain combines TRBV4-3 with TRBJ1-1; D is uncertain. The CDR3 has 16 amino acids. V was shortened by 4 bases and J by 0 bases, with 15 bases between the two germline ends. The V gene's germline CDR1 is LGHNA and CDR2 YSLEER.

This clone has a single count. The V call is TRBV7-9, the J call TRBJ1-1, with 7 bases lining up with TRBD1. Germline loops: CDR1 SEHNR, CDR2 FQNEAQ (reference sequence). The CDR3 runs 15 residues. V lost 5 bases to trimming and J lost 7 bases; unmatched junction nucleotides: 13. For the CDR3, the DNA is TGTGCCAGCAGCCAAATCCCGACAGGGCTCGATGAAGCTTTCTTT. Translation: CASSQIPTGLDEAFF.

The V call is TRBV5-1, the J call TRBJ1-1; the match to TRBD1 covers 7 bases. Germline V CDR1 and CDR2: SGHRS, YFSETQ. The CDR3 covers 15 residues. V lost 5 bases, J lost 1 base, and 8 bases stayed unmatched. CDR3: CASRPGQTENTEAFF. The DNA for the CDR3 is TGCGCCAGCAGACCGGGACAGACCGAGAACACTGAAGCTTTCTTT.

The rearrangement links TRBV9 to TRBJ2-3; maybe TRBD2 (6 bases). Trimming took off 4 bases at V and 7 bases at J, with 13 bases between the two ends. Germline lookup yields CDR1 SGDLS and CDR2 YYNGEE. The CDR3 runs to 13 residues. The chain's CDR3 is CASSRAGWNTQYF. CDR3 bases: TGTGCCAGCAGCAGGGCGGGATGGAATACGCAGTATTTT.

The chain uses TRBV19 and TRBJ2-1; 7 bases line up with TRBD2. Unmatched junction bases numbered 7, after V lost 3 bases and J lost 5 bases. This CDR3 has 15 residues. Germline V gene sequence: CDR1 LNHDA, CDR2 SQIVND (reference sequence). In DNA form, the CDR3 reads TGTGCCAGTAGTATTAACGGGGGGAGGGACAATGAGCAGTTCTTC. Amino acid sequence: CASSINGGRDNEQFF.

CDR3 bases: TGTGCCATCAGTGAGAGGACAGGGGGCTATGGCTACACCTTC. Its protein is CAISERTGGYGYTF. The chain employs TRBV10-3 and TRBJ1-2, with TRBD1 identical over 10 bases. The length of the CDR3 is 14 residues. J gave up 4 bases and V 2 bases, and 1 base lay outside the gene matches. Germline V gene data show CDR1 as ENHRY and CDR2 as SYGVKD.

This clone is a singleton in its sample. This chain joins TRBV10-1 and TRBJ1-2, with 7 bases aligning to TRBD1. The CDR3 runs to 13 residues. After removal of 5 bases from V and 8 bases from J, the junction contained 8 bases not matched to a gene. Germline CDR1 and CDR2: WNHNN and SYGVQD (reference sequence). The CDR3 region is CASSFDRVGGYTF. In DNA, the CDR3 is TGCGCCAGCAGTTTCGACAGGGTCGGCGGCTACACCTTC.

V usage is TRBV5-5 and J usage is TRBJ2-3; D is perhaps TRBD2 (5 bases). V lost 0 bases and J 5 bases, leaving 7 bases between the germline ends. From germline, CDR1 is SGHKS and CDR2 YYEKEE (reference sequence). The CDR3 is 13 amino acids. CDR3 sequence: CASSLAGKDTQYF. CDR3 DNA: TGTGCCAGCAGCTTGGCCGGGAAAGATACGCAGTATTTT.

The gene calls are TRBV28 and TRBJ2-7; 9 bases line up with TRBD1. V shed 5 bases and J 4 bases; nucleotides not matched to a gene: 9. The CDR3 consists of 15 residues. Germline values: CDR1 MDHEN, CDR2 SYDVKM. The CDR3 protein is CASSPPGQGSYEQYF. The CDR3 DNA reads as TGTGCCAGCAGTCCCCCGGGACAGGGCTCTTACGAGCAGTACTTC.

This sequence joins TRBV7-8 and TRBJ1-3, with TRBD1 matching 8 bases. J lost 2 bases, V lost 4 bases, and 13 bases had no gene match. The germline gives CDR1 SGHVS, CDR2 FQNEAQ. This CDR3 has 18 amino acids. The CDR3 bases are TGTGCCAGCAGCTCGGACAGGGTTCTGAATCCCACTGGAAACACCATATATTTT. It translates to CASSSDRVLNPTGNTIYF.

V gene TRBV3-1 (or the pseudogene TRBV3-2) combines with J gene TRBJ2-5; 10 nucleotides line up with TRBD2. The CDR3 is 16 amino acids. After removal of 1 base from V and 1 base from J, the junction contained 3 bases not matched to a gene. Germline V gene lookup returns CDR1 LGHDT and CDR2 YNNKEL (reference sequence). As DNA, the CDR3 is TGTGCCAGCAGCCAAGGTAGACTAGCGGGCCAAGAGACCCAGTACTTC. Protein product: CASSQGRLAGQETQYF.

The chain carries TRBV4-1 and TRBJ2-3; 7 bases are a match to TRBD2. The V and J ends lost 1 base and 3 bases, in that order; junction bases with no gene match: 4. The CDR3 has 15 amino acids. Germline CDR1 is MGHRA and CDR2 is YSYEKL. CDR3 coding DNA: TGCGCCAGCAGCCAAGTACCGGGGGGTACAGATACGCAGTATTTT. Translation gives CASSQVPGGTDTQYF.

Remarks on this clone: One end of the junction is discordant with germline, which a read error may explain. This chain connects TRBV18 to TRBJ1-1, with TRBD1 as a possible D gene (6 bases). Germline loops: CDR1 KGHSH, CDR2 LQKENI. The CDR3 is 13 residues long. The CDR3 sequence is CASSLQGNAEAFF. CDR3 nucleotides: TGTGCCAGCTCCCTCCAGGGGAACGCTGAAGCTTTCTTT.

V is TRBV4-3 and J is TRBJ1-5; 9 bases are a match to TRBD1. The CDR3 loop spans 16 amino acids. Germline assignment: CDR1 LGHNA and CDR2 YSLEER. V dropped 3 bases and J dropped 4; count of bases not matched to a gene: 7. The CDR3 protein is CASSQDTGGLNQPQHF. CDR3 DNA: TGCGCCAGCAGCCAGGACACAGGGGGCCTAAATCAGCCCCAGCATTTT.

V and J are TRBV12-3 or TRBV12-4 and TRBJ2-7; D remains ambiguous. The CDR3 runs 11 residues. With 7 bases removed from V and 4 bases from J, the gap between germline ends came to 8 bases. Written as DNA, the CDR3 is TGTGCCAGCACCCTAGGATACGAGCAGTACTTC. It is translated as CASTLGYEQYF.

The chain combines TRBV1 with TRBJ2-7; no DNA check was done on the table's D call, TRBD2. TRBV1 is noted as a pseudogene. The CDR3 is made up of 14 amino acids. The CDR3 reads CTSSWSEGREEQYF. The CDR3 DNA is TGCACCAGCAGCTGGAGCGAGGGGCGGGAGGAGCAGTACTTC.

This chain joins TRBV28 and TRBJ2-5; 9 bases are shared with TRBD2. CDR1 is MDHEN, CDR2 SYDVKM, per germline. The length of the CDR3 is 15 residues. Unmatched junction bases numbered 8, after V lost 6 bases and J lost 3 bases. CDR3 amino acids: CASRRPASGEETQYF. The CDR3 DNA reads as TGTGCCAGCAGGCGACCGGCTAGCGGGGAAGAGACCCAGTACTTC.

CDR3 nucleotides: TGTGCCAGCAGATCCCAACTGGGGCGAACCGATAACTATGGCTACACCTTC. Its translation is CASRSQLGRTDNYGYTF. The V call is TRBV4-2, the J call TRBJ1-2; TRBD1 is a possible D gene (5 bases). This CDR3 region has 17 residues. V was pared by 6 bases and J by 1 base, with 21 bases between. Germline loops: CDR1 LGHNA, CDR2 YNFKEQ.

The chain couples TRBV7-9 to TRBJ2-5; a weak D match, TRBD2 (5 bases). V lost 5 bases, J lost 9 bases, and 16 bases lay in between. CDR3 size: 13 residues. Germline CDR1 and CDR2: SEHNR and FQNEAQ (reference sequence). CDR3 nucleotide sequence: TGTGCCAGCAGCCGAGGGAGCGATCGTCCCCAGTACTTC. Translating it yields CASSRGSDRPQYF.

V usage is TRBV19 and J usage is TRBJ2-5; TRBD1 might be the D (5 bases). Between the trimmed V and J ends, which lost 7 bases and 5 bases, there was a span of 14 bases. CDR1 is LNHDA and CDR2 is SQIVND in the germline V gene (reference sequence). This CDR3 is built from 13 residues. As DNA, the CDR3 is TGTGCCAGTAAGGGGCTAGATGAGGAGACCCAGTACTTC. It specifies CASKGLDEETQYF.

CDR3 nucleotides: TGTGCCAGCAGCAAATCTGCGTACCAAGAGACCCAGTACTTC. It is translated as CASSKSAYQETQYF. The genes are TRBV7-2 and TRBJ2-5; D gene uncertain. Trimming took off 5 bases at V and 0 bases at J, with 10 bases between the two ends. This CDR3 contains 14 residues. Germline CDR1 is SGHTA and CDR2 is FQGNSA.